The sample holds many counts of the clone carrying this T cell receptor beta chain. The sample comes from a study of identical twins. TCRdb processed the 5' RACE reads anew with MiXCR; each CDR3 protein has one entry. The data show some 100,000 distinct CDR3 sequences, 4.5% to 6.5% seen once. Looked up from germline, CDR1 is SQVTM and CDR2 is ANQGSEA. Trimming removed 4 bases from V and 2 bases from J, with 9 bases in between. This CDR3 is 12 amino acids long. This sequence was found in a woman in her fifties or sixties in good health. V gene TRBV29-1 combines with J gene TRBJ2-7; no firm D call. Sequenced sample: memory T cells sorted from blood. As DNA, the CDR3 is TGCAGCGTTGGCTTGGGTCCCTACGAGCAGTACTTC. Its protein is CSVGLGPYEQYF.